The entry that follows covers one TCR beta chain sequence. Antigen unknown. This PCR relied on a set of 60 Vbeta primers and 13 Jbeta primers. Data came from immunoSEQ multiplex PCR; TCRdb stores just in-frame clones and leaves some out. The sample includes under 130,000 clones, around 66% of them seen just once. Germline-derived CDR1 and CDR2 are SGDLS and YYNGEE. Trimming shortened V by 0 bases and J by 5 bases, and 8 bases separated the two germline ends. This CDR3 region has 13 residues. This sample was included in a study of cytomegalovirus exposure and HLA in healthy donors. General study results and limits: Because they were indistinguishable, some V segments, including TRBV6-2 and TRBV6-3, were excluded.

The donors were healthy bone marrow donors. V and J are TRBV9 and TRBJ1-2; possible D gene TRBD1, 5 bases. The sequenced sample consisted of PBMCs. The sequence derives from a woman aged 50 to 60 in good health and CMV-seronegative. CDR3 region: CASSVGGGYGYTF. The DNA for the CDR3 is TGTGCCAGCAGCGTAGGTGGGGGGTATGGCTACACCTTC.